This record looks at one T cell receptor beta chain sequence and its context. The table came from immunoSEQ multiplex PCR; TCRdb's copy has only in-frame clones and leaves some out. The data hold around 110,000 clones, with 70% to 85% observed a single time. Germline V lookup: CDR1 MNHNY, CDR2 SVGAGI (reference sequence). The CDR3 length is 14 residues. V lost 6 bases, J lost 7 bases, and 6 bases stayed unmatched. These data originate in a study of blood T cell repertoires in COVID-19. Study details: Acute and convalescent COVID-19 specimens originated in the United States, Italy and Spain.

Sequencing was done on a sample of peripheral blood. This receptor was identified in an older man with active or convalescent COVID-19. V gene TRBV6-6 combines with J gene TRBJ1-4, with 9 bases lining up with TRBD1. The CDR3 region is CASRQTGGSEKLFF. DNA of the CDR3: TGTGCCAGCAGACAGACAGGGGGTAGTGAAAAACTGTTTTTT.